The sequence of this TCR beta chain was determined in a study of T-cell memory formation after mild COVID-19. Using constant-segment primers, 5'RACE produced TCR alpha and TCR beta cDNA libraries carrying sample barcodes and UMIs. Via MiXCR, TCRdb re-called the 5' RACE reads, giving one row per CDR3 protein. The sample holds almost 350,000 distinct CDR3 sequences, more than 20% seen once. Study-wide points: The second-wave clones peaking on day 37 were not confirmed as SARS-CoV-2-specific.

The CDR3 extends over 17 amino acids. Germline V gene data show CDR1 as KGHSY and CDR2 as FQNENV. V lost 4 bases to trimming and J lost 3 bases, with 21 bases between them. As to this clonotype: Its antigen is not known.

The source is a man aged 18 to 35 who had mild COVID-19 (a few samples of this study predate the infection). Cell type and time point are not known. V usage is TRBV16 and J usage is TRBJ1-1; D gene unclear. The sample was PBMCs or a T cell subset sorted from them (not recorded which). The CDR3 DNA reads as TGTGCCAGCAGCCCCAATCCCTCTGGCCTCTGGGACACTGAAGCTTTCTTT. Protein: CASSPNPSGLWDTEAFF.